This is a list of T cell receptor beta chains from one sample in a study of blood T cell repertoires in COVID-19. Produced via immunoSEQ multiplex PCR; TCRdb's table is partial and in-frame only. The data show approximately 280,000 clones, with approximately 85% seen just once and roughly 9% held by the top ten. The sequenced sample was peripheral blood. These receptor sequences come from a man aged 18 to 30 with active or convalescent COVID-19. Each CDR3 is given with its conserved first and last residue. D genes are given only for firm matches. Size is stated for part of the rows, as once, few or many counts, or as a class when the clone is expanded.

TRBV27	NA	13	TRBJ1-1	TRBD1	TGTGCCAGCAGTCCGGGACAGGGGGTTGAAGCTTTCTTT	CASSPGQGVEAFF
TRBV19	NA	14	TRBJ2-2	NA	TGTGCCAGTAGCCGGAGGGTGGACACCGGGGAGCTGTTTTTT	CASSRRVDTGELFF
TRBV2	NA	15	TRBJ2-2	TRBD1	TGTGCCAGCACCCTAGGACAGGTCCTCACCGGGGAGCTGTTTTTT	CASTLGQVLTGELFF
TRBV14	NA	15	TRBJ2-7	NA	TGTGCCAGCAGCCAAGATAGGGGCAGGGTCTACGAGCAGTACTTC	CASSQDRGRVYEQYF
TRBV2	NA	15	TRBJ1-1	TRBD1	TGTGCCAGCAGGAAGGGACAGGGGGCCGGTAACACGGCTTTCTTT	CASRKGQGAGNTAFF
TRBV5-1	NA	17	TRBJ2-3	TRBD2	TGCGCCAGCAGCTTACTAGCGGGGGAGTCGTTTATGGATACGCAGTATTTT	CASSLLAGESFMDTQYF
TRBV18	NA	16	TRBJ2-2	TRBD1	TGTGCCAGCTCACCACCGGGACAGACAATGGGCGGGGAGCTGTTTTTT	CASSPPGQTMGGELFF
TRBV12-3/TRBV12-4	NA	13	TRBJ1-1	NA	TGTGCCAGCAGTTGGGGGGGTGACACTGAAGCTTTCTTT	CASSWGGDTEAFF
TRBV13	NA	13	TRBJ1-1	NA	TGTGCCAGCAGCACTACGGGCGGGACTGAAGCTTTCTTT	CASSTTGGTEAFF
TRBV18	few	16	TRBJ2-7	NA	TGTGCCAGCTCATTGCCCGAGACAGCTAGCTCCTACGAGCAGTACTTC	CASSLPETASSYEQYF
TRBV10-3	once	15	TRBJ1-2	TRBD1	TGTGCCATCGGATACCCCCGGGACAGCCACTATGGCTACACCTTC	CAIGYPRDSHYGYTF
TRBV10-3	NA	17	TRBJ1-2	NA	TGTGCCATCAGTGATGGGGACATACTTTCTCCTAACTATGGCTACACCTTC	CAISDGDILSPNYGYTF
TRBV4-1	NA	18	TRBJ1-2	NA	TGCGCCAGCAGCCCCCTAAGCGCGGCTCCTAGGAGGGCTGGGAGCTACACCTTC	CASSPLSAAPRRAGSYTF
TRBV12-5	NA	16	TRBJ1-3	TRBD1	TGTGCTAGTGGTTTGGTACTCAGGGGGCAAGGAAACACCATATATTTT	CASGLVLRGQGNTIYF
TRBV9	NA	13	TRBJ1-2	NA	TGTGCCAGCAGGGACAGTTTTAACTATGGCTACACCTTC	CASRDSFNYGYTF
TRBV25-1	NA	14	TRBJ1-2	NA	TGTGCCAGCAGTGAATCGGTCAGAGGATATGGCTACACCTTC	CASSESVRGYGYTF
TRBV6-5	NA	14	TRBJ1-6	NA	TGTGCCAGCACCCCGACAGGATATAATTCACCCCTCCACTTT	CASTPTGYNSPLHF
TRBV3-1/TRBV3-2	NA	16	TRBJ1-2	NA	TGTGCCAGCAGCCCCAGGGTCAGAAATACTAACTATGGCTACACCTTC	CASSPRVRNTNYGYTF
TRBV5-5	NA	12	TRBJ1-2	NA	TGTGCCAGCAGCCCATCATACTATGGCTACACCTTC	CASSPSYYGYTF
TRBV20-1	NA	15	TRBJ1-5	NA	TGCAGTGCTAGTGGCGGTTTTCCTAGCAATCAGCCCCAGCATTTT	CSASGGFPSNQPQHF
TRBV7-2	NA	15	TRBJ1-6	NA	TGTGCCAGTACCACTCCAGGCCCTGCTAATTCACCCCTCCACTTT	CASTTPGPANSPLHF
TRBV7-3	NA	14	TRBJ1-2	NA	TGTGCCAGCAGCTTAACGGGAGGGGTGTTGGGCTACACCTTC	CASSLTGGVLGYTF
TRBV7-2	NA	14	TRBJ2-7	TRBD1	TGTGCCAGCAGCTTGGCCGGGACAGACTACGAGCAGTACTTC	CASSLAGTDYEQYF
TRBV7-2	NA	14	TRBJ1-2	TRBD1	TGTGCCAACAGCCCTAAGGGACAGGGGAATGGCTACACCTTC	CANSPKGQGNGYTF
TRBV19	NA	15	TRBJ1-1	NA	TGTGCCAGTACCATTGCCAGGTATGGGAACACTGAAGCTTTCTTT	CASTIARYGNTEAFF
TRBV5-1	NA	14	TRBJ1-2	NA	TGCGCCAGCAGCTTGGTAGGACATTTCTATGGCTACACCTTC	CASSLVGHFYGYTF
TRBV27	NA	13	TRBJ1-3	NA	TGTGCCAGCAGTTTAAGGGGTGGAAACACCATATATTTT	CASSLRGGNTIYF
TRBV27	NA	15	TRBJ2-3	TRBD2	TGTGCCAGCAGTATAAGAGCGGGGGGCACAGATACGCAGTATTTT	CASSIRAGGTDTQYF
TRBV18	NA	14	TRBJ2-2	NA	TGTGCCAGCTCACCAAAACAGGACACCGGGGAGCTGTTTTTT	CASSPKQDTGELFF
TRBV29-1	NA	14	TRBJ2-1	TRBD2	TGCAGCGTTGTGGGGGGGAACTCCTACAATGAGCAGTTCTTC	CSVVGGNSYNEQFF
TRBV15	once	16	TRBJ2-3	TRBD2	TGTGCCACCAGCAGGCCGGGGACTAGCTTGACAGATACGCAGTATTTT	CATSRPGTSLTDTQYF
TRBV9	NA	16	TRBJ2-1	NA	TGTGCCAGCAGCGTAGCTTGGGAGAGCTCCTACAATGAGCAGTTCTTC	CASSVAWESSYNEQFF
TRBV4-3	NA	16	TRBJ2-1	TRBD2	TGCGCCAGCAGCCAAGAACCTAGCGGGGGTTACAATGAGCAGTTCTTC	CASSQEPSGGYNEQFF
TRBV4-1	NA	15	TRBJ2-7	TRBD1	TGCGCCAGCAGCCAAGACGAGGGGGCGCGTCGCGAGCAGTACTTC	CASSQDEGARREQYF
TRBV11-3	NA	13	TRBJ1-1	NA	TGTGCCAGCAGCTTAGGACAGACAAATGAAGCTTTCTTT	CASSLGQTNEAFF
TRBV7-6	NA	15	TRBJ1-6	TRBD1	TGTGCCAGCAGCCTTAGACAGGGCGGGAATTCACCCCTCCACTTT	CASSLRQGGNSPLHF
TRBV4-3	NA	16	TRBJ2-3	TRBD1	TGCGCCAGCAGCCAAGAGGACAGGGCCTCCAGGGATACGCAGTATTTT	CASSQEDRASRDTQYF
TRBV6-5	NA	15	TRBJ2-7	TRBD1	TGTGCCAGCAGTTCACAGGGGGCGTCGACGTACGAGCAGTACTTC	CASSSQGASTYEQYF
TRBV14	NA	12	TRBJ2-7	NA	TGTGCCAGCAGCCCGGGCTCCTACGAGCAGTACTTC	CASSPGSYEQYF
TRBV18	NA	19	TRBJ2-3	TRBD2	TGTGCCAGCTCACCACCTTTGCGGCCTAGCGGGGTAGGCACAGATACGCAGTATTTT	CASSPPLRPSGVGTDTQYF
TRBV15	NA	16	TRBJ2-7	NA	TGTGCCGTTAGAATTCTCCGGGGGGACAACCACTACGAGCAGTACTTC	CAVRILRGDNHYEQYF
TRBV5-1	NA	14	TRBJ1-2	TRBD1	TGCGCCAGCAGCACGGACAGGCTTGCCTATGGCTACACCTTC	CASSTDRLAYGYTF
TRBV7-9	NA	17	TRBJ2-6	TRBD1	TGTGCCAGCAGCCTCGGGACAGGGGAAGCTGGGGCCAACGTCCTGACTTTC	CASSLGTGEAGANVLTF
TRBV21-1	NA	17	TRBJ2-3	NA	TGTGCCAGCAGCAAAGTTTCGAGCGGGGGGTTCACAGATACGCAGTATTTT	CASSKVSSGGFTDTQYF